The sequence of this T cell receptor beta chain was determined in a study of blood T cell repertoires in COVID-19 (dated by TCRdb to the early 2020s). In the study overall: Samples from collaborators originated in the United States, Italy and Spain and spanned both the acute and convalescent phases of COVID-19. HLA class I and class II types, where available, came from metadata supplied by the sample provider rather than from assay-based typing. The material from the prospective study consisted of cDNA or gDNA derived from T cells, B-cell-depleted T cells, or PBMCs. The samples were drawn from the first 160 participants of the ongoing ImmuneRACE study and from some 1,300 subjects provided by 6 global collaborators. The repertoires were released in a freely available public database intended as a resource for research on the immune response to SARS-CoV-2. The sample metadata nearly always contained a de-identified subject ID, COVID-19 status, age in years and sex. Deeply sampled blood TCRbeta repertoires from subjects exposed to, actively infected with, or recovered from COVID-19 were included in the dataset.

Findings and caveats that apply to the study as a whole: The amount of clinical and demographic metadata varied by source and participant and was provided uncurated.

In the prospective study, participants were roughly 18 to 89 years old, resided in fewer than 25 geographic areas of the United States, and were enrolled through a virtual design. Cohort assignment in the prospective study relied on participant-reported clinical history from a screening survey and a study questionnaire. For ImmuneRACE Cohort 3, a participant was defined as recovered based on two consecutive negative NP/OP PCR tests, clearance by a healthcare professional, or resolution of symptoms. In the prospective study, whole blood, serum and a nasopharyngeal or oropharyngeal swab were collected from each participant by mobile phlebotomists. Prospective study participants could optionally give additional blood draws and questionnaires over a roughly 2-month period. Before DNA extraction, prospective study blood samples were shipped either frozen or at room temperature. Spanning cysteine to phenylalanine, the CDR3 consists of 13 amino acids. Of all the DNA, just the CDR3 is kept, 39 bases in frame from base 1. At the junction V is shortened by 1 base and J by 8 bases, with 11 bases in between.

Of note for this clone: This clone's antigen is unknown. Base qualities were left out, and no much larger clone turns up one base away.

TCRbeta CDR3 regions were amplified from genomic DNA using the immunoSEQ Assay, a bias-controlled multiplex PCR. Regarding the original processing steps: Nucleated cell counts per sample were estimated from amplification of reference gene primers within the assay. Sequence reads were collapsed and filtered to measure the absolute abundance of every unique TCRbeta CDR3 rearrangement. For each sample, productive Simpson clonality was calculated by taking the square root of Simpson's diversity index across productive rearrangements. TCRdb mirrors the immuneACCESS table, restricted to in-frame sequences. Some clones are absent from its copies; in checked studies, under half trace to an unresolved V gene, and the reason for the others is unknown. V, J and clone size derive from that table, while D and trimming were established from the DNA sequence. The sample yields roughly 230,000 clones; 84% were counted once. In total, the top ten clones hold approximately 3.6% of the sample.

The material sequenced was PBMCs or T cells enriched from blood (not recorded which). The chain employs TRBV12-3 or TRBV12-4 and TRBJ1-2; D gene: possibly TRBD1, on 6 matching bases. This sequence originates from a man in his fifties or sixties who had recovered from COVID-19. The CDR3 protein sequence reads: CASSLGDTGGYTF. The nucleotide sequence reads as follows: TGTGCCAGCAGTTTAGGGGACACGGGGGGCTACACCTTC.